Here is one TCR beta chain with its context. One Seattle source followed patients from active infection through their disease course. The protocol was immunoSEQ multiplex PCR, while the TCRdb copy is restricted to in-frame clones and leaves out a portion. The repertoire holds around 440,000 clones, with about 91% as singletons. Trimming shortened V by 4 bases and J by 5 bases, and 17 bases separated the two germline ends. Germline V gene data show CDR1 as GTSNPN and CDR2 as SVGIG (reference sequence). The CDR3 totals 14 residues. These data originate in a study of blood T cell repertoires in COVID-19. As for the study in general: Samples of COVID-19 (acute and convalescent) were obtained from the United States, Italy and Spain.

The sequencing input was peripheral blood. This receptor was identified in a woman aged 45-60 years with COVID-19, enrolled during active disease. The V gene is TRBV30, the J gene TRBJ1-1, with D maybe TRBD1 (6 bases). Here the CDR3 DNA reads TGTGCCTGGACCCAAGACAGGTGGAGGACTGAAGCTTTCTTT. As protein: CAWTQDRWRTEAFF. Full variable domain (outside the CDR3, taken from reference TRBV30 and TRBJ1-1): SQTIHQWPATLVQPVGSPLSLECTVEGTSNPNLYWYRQAAGRGLQLLFYSVGIGQISSEVPQNLSASRPQDRQFILSSKKLLLSDSGFYLCAWTQDRWRTEAFFGQGTRLTVV.